This is a list of T cell receptor beta chains from one sample in a study of human T cells and chemical hapten exposure. In TCRdb, the RACE reads were re-called with MiXCR into one record per CDR3 protein. The data show 140,000 or so distinct CDR3 sequences, with about an eighth seen just once and around 1.4% held by the top ten. The specimen comprised whole blood, sampled in connection with sensitization to the hapten diphenylcyclopropenone (DPC). These receptors all stem from a woman aged 45-60 years with alopecia areata. Some clones in this sample may be carry-over from other donors' samples. Both conserved end residues are trimmed from each CDR3.

V gene	J gene	CDR3 protein
TRBV6-1	TRBJ1-6	ASREPGSYNSPLH
TRBV5-1	TRBJ1-1	ASSLLSAMNTEAF
TRBV2	TRBJ1-5	ASSRTGGMVSNQPQH
TRBV28	TRBJ2-7	ASSPGGLYEQY
TRBV14	TRBJ2-7	ASSQVPGHEQY
TRBV28	TRBJ1-5	ASSGNQPQH
TRBV5-6	TRBJ2-1	ASSLGVDAYNEQF
TRBV19	TRBJ2-7	ASKTSADAYEQY
TRBV3-1	TRBJ2-7	ASSQDHEQY
TRBV20-1	TRBJ1-6	SASPRVDYNSPLH
TRBV27	TRBJ2-1	ASARIAGGNEQF
TRBV2	TRBJ1-1	ASSERGSPEAF
TRBV9	TRBJ2-1	ASSSGLAGVTYNEQF
TRBV7-7	TRBJ2-3	ASSPQAGTDTQY
TRBV4-3	TRBJ2-7	ASSQKAGGGEQY
TRBV5-1	TRBJ2-7	ASSLKREGEQY
TRBV20-1	TRBJ1-6	SAKGPGANSPLH
TRBV29-1	TRBJ2-2	SVRDRAKAGELF
TRBV28	TRBJ2-7	ASRPSGRGYEQY
TRBV6-5	TRBJ2-1	ASPSGTSGEDDEQF
TRBV3-2	TRBJ1-1	ASSQDPGRTEAF
TRBV11-2	TRBJ2-1	ASSWAGRNEQF
TRBV25-1	TRBJ2-7	AVRGSGRNYEQY
TRBV7-9	TRBJ1-2	ASSLTLGAGGYT
TRBV10-3	TRBJ1-2	AISDGTGGDYGYT
TRBV12-3/TRBV12-4	TRBJ1-2	ASSLGGRVSYT
TRBV6-5	TRBJ2-1	ASRLRLAGGWNEQF
TRBV18	TRBJ1-4	ASQAQQGREKLF
TRBV28	TRBJ2-7	ASTPGTGGFHEQY
TRBV6-5	TRBJ2-5	ASRDRVETQY
TRBV6-1	TRBJ1-4	ASSPRTQWEKLF
TRBV28	TRBJ2-3	ASSLQGIGDTQY
TRBV10-3	TRBJ2-3	AISGRLAGGTDTQY
TRBV14	TRBJ2-3	ASSQTGVTDTQY
TRBV12-3/TRBV12-4	TRBJ2-7	ASSFGVEQY
TRBV5-4	TRBJ2-3	ASSPAGFGTDTQY
TRBV12-3/TRBV12-4	TRBJ2-7	ASSLGGQVPYEQY
TRBV11-3	TRBJ1-2	ASSPTGAVSYT
TRBV28	TRBJ1-2	ASSSRDRGIYGYT
TRBV28	TRBJ2-7	ASIGASGRREQY
TRBV29-1	TRBJ2-1	SVARGGRSTAGEQF
TRBV21-1	TRBJ1-1	ASSTQDRGDEAF
TRBV5-1	TRBJ2-7	ASSLGQGEQY
TRBV7-6	TRBJ2-7	ASSKGPNYEQY
TRBV2	TRBJ2-1	ASSASLTAMDEQF
TRBV7-6	TRBJ2-3	ASSPPGLPTDTQY
TRBV12-3/TRBV12-4	TRBJ2-7	ASSLRLYEQY
TRBV28	TRBJ2-2	ASNQGLAGNTGELF
TRBV4-2	TRBJ2-1	ASRLTGSEQF
TRBV10-3	TRBJ2-7	ATGTGGRNEQY
TRBV7-8	TRBJ2-7	ASSTRTDEQY
TRBV6-6	TRBJ1-4	ASNPGQALEKLF